Below are 14 T cell receptor beta chains sequenced from a single sample in a study of spatial heterogeneity in lung cancer. Described time point: blood at routine non-recurrence follow-up after resection. Whole RNA obtained from tumor, nontumor lung or frozen PBMC underwent sequencing without sorting. Each CDR3 protein is one row after TCRdb ran MiXCR on the 5' RACE reads. This repertoire shows about 120,000 distinct CDR3 sequences, 10% to 15% found once; its top ten account for 15% to 20%. Sequences were derived from PBMCs, sampled at follow-up. The receptors come from a male donor with early-stage non-small cell lung cancer.

The DNA of the CDR3 is TGTGCCAGCAGTTTACAGCCGATGCAAGAGACCCAGTACTTC. It specifies CASSLQPMQETQYF. The V gene is TRBV28, the J gene TRBJ2-5; no clear D gene. Trimming pared 2 bases from V and 2 bases from J, leaving 9 bases between. Per germline, CDR1 MDHEN and CDR2 SYDVKM. CDR3 length equals 14 residues.

The V and J genes are TRBV11-1 and TRBJ2-1; D is possibly TRBD1 (6 bases). Trimming removed 5 bases from V and 7 bases from J, with 15 bases in between. CDR3 length: 14 residues. Germline-derived CDR1 and CDR2 are SGHAT and FQDESV (reference sequence). CDR3 nucleotide sequence: TGTGCCAGCAGCCTTGATGGGGGCCGGAATGAGCAGTTCTTC. This encodes CASSLDGGRNEQFF.

This clonotype was recorded at least ten times. V usage is TRBV7-2 and J usage is TRBJ1-2; D gene ambiguous. The CDR3 consists of 12 residues. From germline, CDR1 is SGHTA and CDR2 FQGNSA. Trimming pared 4 bases from V and 8 bases from J, leaving 11 bases between. The CDR3 region has the DNA TGTGCCAGCAGCTCGGACCGAAGAGGCTACACCTTC. As protein: CASSSDRRGYTF.

Many counts were recorded for this clonotype. The V and J genes are TRBV20-1 and TRBJ2-3, with no clear D. CDR3 length equals 13 residues. Deletions cut 2 bases from V and 0 bases from J, with 6 bases between. Looked up from germline, CDR1 is DFQATT and CDR2 is SNEGSKA (reference sequence). The CDR3 DNA follows: TGCAGTGCTAGAACGCGGAGCACAGATACGCAGTATTTT. Residues: CSARTRSTDTQYF.

The CDR3 protein is CSASGTVDQPQHF. The CDR3 nucleotides are TGCAGTGCTAGTGGGACAGTCGATCAGCCCCAGCATTTT. V is TRBV20-1 and J is TRBJ1-5; TRBD1 agrees at 7 bases. Germline V gene sequence: CDR1 DFQATT, CDR2 SNEGSKA (reference sequence). The CDR3 consists of 13 residues. V lost 3 bases to trimming and J lost 5 bases; unmatched junction nucleotides: 4.

This clonotype was picked up a small number of times. This sequence joins TRBV9 and TRBJ2-7; TRBD2 agrees at 9 bases. Trimming took 0 bases from V and 4 from J; bases not matched to a gene: 11. CDR3 length equals 17 residues. Germline loops: CDR1 SGDLS, CDR2 YYNGEE. CDR3 in amino acids: CASSVGPAGGLGYEQYF. CDR3 bases: TGTGCCAGCAGCGTAGGGCCAGCGGGGGGCCTGGGATACGAGCAGTACTTC. The whole variable domain, filled in from reference TRBV9 and TRBJ2-7, reads DSGVTQTPKHLITATGQRVTLRCSPRSGDLSVYWYQQSLDQGLQFLIQYYNGEERAKGNILERFSAQQFPDLHSELNLSSLELGDSALYFCASSVGPAGGLGYEQYFGPGTRLTVT.

This clonotype was detected a few times. The J gene is TRBJ2-1, the V gene TRBV11-2; a possible D gene is TRBD2 (5 bases). Deletions cut 1 base from V and 12 bases from J, with 13 bases between. In germline, CDR1 is SGHAT, CDR2 FQNNGV. The CDR3 has 13 residues. In nucleotides, the CDR3 is TGTGCCAGCAGCTTAGGACGGACTTCTGTGCAGTTCTTC. The encoded protein is CASSLGRTSVQFF. Supplemented by reference TRBV11-2 and TRBJ2-1, the full variable domain reads EAGVAQSPRYKIIEKRQSVAFWCNPISGHATLYWYQQILGQGPKLLIQFQNNGVVDDSQLPKDRFSAERLKGVDSTLKIQPAKLEDSAVYLCASSLGRTSVQFFGPGTRLTVL.

The chain recombines TRBV28 with TRBJ1-5, with D possibly matching TRBD1 (6 bases). The V end lost 6 bases, the J end lost 4 bases, and 10 bases lay between the germline ends. Germline assignment: CDR1 MDHEN and CDR2 SYDVKM. This CDR3 is built from 13 residues. CDR3 region: CASSPTGNQPQHF. CDR3 nucleotides: TGTGCCAGCAGCCCGACAGGTAATCAGCCCCAGCATTTT.

The chain uses TRBV24-1 and TRBJ2-2, with TRBD2 as a possible D gene (6 bases). The germline V gene encodes CDR1 KGHDR and CDR2 SFDVKD. Trimming shortened V by 0 bases and J by 6 bases, and 13 bases separated the two germline ends. This CDR3 contains 16 residues. This CDR3 reads CATSDLVSWGAGELFF. The DNA for the CDR3 is TGTGCCACCAGTGATTTGGTCAGCTGGGGGGCCGGGGAGCTGTTTTTT.

This rearrangement joins TRBV7-2 to TRBJ1-2; D possibly corresponds to TRBD1 (5 bases). The V end was cut by 1 base, the J end by 7 bases, with 13 bases between. Germline CDR1 is SGHTA and CDR2 is FQGNSA. This CDR3 is 14 amino acids long. CDR3 bases: TGTGCCAGCAGCTTAGAGGAGGGGTATCTTGGCTACACCTTC. It encodes CASSLEEGYLGYTF.

This clonotype has ten or more counts. V gene TRBV10-2 combines with J gene TRBJ2-5; no reliable D call. The germline CDR1 and CDR2 sequences are WSHSY and SAAADI. The CDR3 extends over 12 amino acids. Trimming left V 7 bases short and J 4 bases short, with 10 bases between. The DNA for the CDR3 is TGCGCCAGCAAGGCCTTAGGAGAGACCCAGTACTTC. Its protein product is CASKALGETQYF.

The V and J genes are TRBV30 and TRBJ1-6, with 8 bases identical to TRBD1. The length of the CDR3 is 17 residues. Trimming removed 3 bases from V and 0 bases from J; junction bases left unmatched: 7. Germline CDR1 is GTSNPN and CDR2 is SVGIG (reference sequence). This CDR3 is CAWSRDRGGSYNSPLHF. The CDR3 DNA reads TGTGCCTGGAGCCGTGACAGGGGAGGCTCCTATAATTCACCCCTCCACTTT.

The CDR3 DNA follows: TGTGCCACCAGCAGAGATCCGGTTGGGAGCGTTTATAATTCACCCCTCCACTTT. This sequence encodes CATSRDPVGSVYNSPLHF. The chain links TRBV15 to TRBJ1-6, with D unclear. The CDR3 is made up of 18 amino acids. Deletions cut 0 bases from V and 4 bases from J, with 16 bases between. The germline V gene encodes CDR1 LNHNV and CDR2 YYDKDF (reference sequence). The variable domain in full, with the rest retrieved from reference TRBV15 and TRBJ1-6, is DAMVIQNPRYQVTQFGKPVTLSCSQTLNHNVMYWYQQKSSQAPKLLFHYYDKDFNNEADTPDNFQSRRPNTSFCFLDIRSPGLGDTAMYLCATSRDPVGSVYNSPLHFGNGTRLTVT.

The genes are TRBV24-1 and TRBJ1-5; D is undetermined. V lost 6 bases and J 5 bases, leaving 10 bases between the germline ends. CDR1 and CDR2 (germline): KGHDR, SFDVKD. This CDR3 region has 13 residues. The CDR3, as DNA: TGTGCCACCAGTCTAGACATTGATCAGCCCCAGCATTTT. Translation gives CATSLDIDQPQHF.